Listed below are T cell receptor beta chains from one sample, sequenced in a study of blood T cell repertoires in COVID-19. Method: immunoSEQ multiplex PCR; TCRdb's copy keeps in-frame clones and lacks some. The sample lists some 130,000 clones, roughly 90% occurring once. The sequencing input was peripheral blood. The receptors were sampled from a man aged 60 to 75 with COVID-19, enrolled during active disease. Both conserved end residues are trimmed from each CDR3.

j_gene	v_gene	CDR3aa
TRBJ1-2	TRBV2	ASKQPGQGEGYT
TRBJ1-1	TRBV28	ASSLVSNTEAF
TRBJ1-5	TRBV21-1	ASSNKGVDTNQPQH
TRBJ2-4	TRBV5-6	ASSLLRGDKNIQY
TRBJ2-7	TRBV11-3	ASSATGGEQY
TRBJ2-1	TRBV5-4	ASSPGGGNEQF
TRBJ2-1	TRBV5-1	ATRQTGTTYNEQF
TRBJ2-7	TRBV11-2	ASSSTFYEQY
TRBJ1-1	TRBV29-1	SVRDRAMNTEAF
TRBJ2-7	TRBV19	ASSIRGYEQY
TRBJ2-4	TRBV5-6	ASSLAGGAAKNIQY
TRBJ1-1	TRBV7-9	ASSLDGSEAF
TRBJ2-2	TRBV19	ASSILGQGGNGELF
TRBJ1-5	TRBV28	ASSLLGTPNQPQH
TRBJ1-2	TRBV14	ASSLGTGSYGYT
TRBJ1-4	TRBV19	ASSPQNQGTNEKLF
TRBJ1-5	TRBV28	ASSSGNQPQH
TRBJ1-1	TRBV28	ATRKGANTEAF
TRBJ1-1	TRBV13	ASHLMNTEAF
TRBJ2-3	TRBV27	ASSPTAPTRRQY
TRBJ1-5	TRBV9	ASSVTDRADQPQH
TRBJ2-2	TRBV5-4	ASSLRAGVSNKELF
TRBJ2-7	TRBV6-6	ASSWIGGLAGAEQY
TRBJ1-6	TRBV5-1	ASSPTGERNSPLH